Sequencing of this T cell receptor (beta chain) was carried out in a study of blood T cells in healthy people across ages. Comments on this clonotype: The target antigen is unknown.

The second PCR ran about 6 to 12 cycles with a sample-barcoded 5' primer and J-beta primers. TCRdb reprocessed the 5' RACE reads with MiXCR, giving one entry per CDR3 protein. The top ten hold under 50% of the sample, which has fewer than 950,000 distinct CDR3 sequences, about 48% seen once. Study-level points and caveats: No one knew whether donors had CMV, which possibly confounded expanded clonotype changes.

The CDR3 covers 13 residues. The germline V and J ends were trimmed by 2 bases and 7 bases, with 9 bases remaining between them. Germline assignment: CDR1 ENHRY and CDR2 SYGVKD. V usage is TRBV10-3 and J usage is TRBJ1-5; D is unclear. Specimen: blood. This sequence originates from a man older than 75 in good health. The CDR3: CAISEGEWQPQHF. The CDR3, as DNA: TGTGCCATCAGTGAGGGGGAATGGCAGCCCCAGCATTTT.